This TCR beta chain is drawn from a study of T cell changes during pregnancy in multiple sclerosis. Germline V gene sequence: CDR1 MDHEN, CDR2 SYDVKM. V trimming: 6 bases; J trimming: 2 bases; junction bases outside the gene matches: 5. This CDR3 is 14 amino acids long. Clones were read by immunoSEQ multiplex PCR, and TCRdb kept only the in-frame ones, dropping some. The sample has about 22,000 clones, approximately 93% seen once; the top ten hold around 0.63%. This TCR derives from a female donor in good health, enrolled as a control in a pregnancy study. The input for sequencing was CD4+ T cells from peripheral blood mononuclear cells, taken after pregnancy. The genes are TRBV28 and TRBJ2-7, with 9 bases fitting TRBD1. The CDR3 coding sequence is TGTGCCAGCAGCGGGACAGGGACTACCTACGAGCAGTACTTC. Its translation is CASSGTGTTYEQYF.